This entry features one T cell receptor beta chain sequence. Trimming stripped 1 base from V and 9 bases from J, with 13 bases between. The CDR3 is made up of 14 amino acids. Germline assignment: CDR1 LGHNA and CDR2 YSLEER. The data derive from a study of blood T cell repertoires in COVID-19. Assay used: immunoSEQ multiplex PCR; TCRdb lists only in-frame clones, some missing. In the table there are 390,000 or so clones, about four fifths of which are singletons. The TCR comes from a woman aged 50 to 60 who had recovered from COVID-19. Sequenced material: PBMCs or T cells enriched from blood (not recorded which). The genes are TRBV4-3 and TRBJ1-5, with D hard to call. The CDR3 DNA sequence: TGCGCCAGCAGCCAAGGTCTTTCAGGAAGGCCCCAGCATTTT. It yields the protein CASSQGLSGRPQHF.